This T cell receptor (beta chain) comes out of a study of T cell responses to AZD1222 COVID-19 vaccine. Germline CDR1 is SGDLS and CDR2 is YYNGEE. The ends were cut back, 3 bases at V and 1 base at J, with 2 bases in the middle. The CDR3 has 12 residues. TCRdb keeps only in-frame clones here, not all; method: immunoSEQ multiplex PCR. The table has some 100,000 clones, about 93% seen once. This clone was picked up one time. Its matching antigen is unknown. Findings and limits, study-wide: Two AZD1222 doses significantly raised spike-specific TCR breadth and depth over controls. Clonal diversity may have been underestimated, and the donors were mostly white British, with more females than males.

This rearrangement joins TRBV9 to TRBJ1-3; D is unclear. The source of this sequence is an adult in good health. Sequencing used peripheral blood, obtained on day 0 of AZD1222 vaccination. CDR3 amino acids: CASSASGNTIYF. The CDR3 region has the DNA TGTGCCAGCAGCGCGTCTGGAAACACCATATATTTT.